This entry features one TCR beta chain sequence. The V gene lost 4 bases and the J gene lost 5 bases, with 14 bases spanning the gap. Germline V gene lookup returns CDR1 LGHNA and CDR2 YSLEER. The CDR3 covers 14 residues. TCRdb re-analysed the 5' RACE reads in MiXCR, keeping a single row per CDR3 protein. The table lists about 320,000 distinct CDR3 sequences, over 8.5% of them singletons. The source of the sample is a study of T cells after yellow fever vaccination. In the study overall: The authors prepared low-cell-number fractions using SMART-Seq v4 Ultra Low Input.

The input for sequencing was CD4+ T cells sorted from PBMCs, taken 45 days after the yellow fever booster vaccination. This sequence was found in a man between 18 and 29 years old who received the YFV17D yellow fever vaccine. The chain is built from TRBV4-3 and TRBJ1-1; D not certain. Here the CDR3 reads CASSPTFMRTEAFF. In DNA, the CDR3 is TGCGCCAGCAGCCCAACCTTCATGAGAACTGAAGCTTTCTTT.